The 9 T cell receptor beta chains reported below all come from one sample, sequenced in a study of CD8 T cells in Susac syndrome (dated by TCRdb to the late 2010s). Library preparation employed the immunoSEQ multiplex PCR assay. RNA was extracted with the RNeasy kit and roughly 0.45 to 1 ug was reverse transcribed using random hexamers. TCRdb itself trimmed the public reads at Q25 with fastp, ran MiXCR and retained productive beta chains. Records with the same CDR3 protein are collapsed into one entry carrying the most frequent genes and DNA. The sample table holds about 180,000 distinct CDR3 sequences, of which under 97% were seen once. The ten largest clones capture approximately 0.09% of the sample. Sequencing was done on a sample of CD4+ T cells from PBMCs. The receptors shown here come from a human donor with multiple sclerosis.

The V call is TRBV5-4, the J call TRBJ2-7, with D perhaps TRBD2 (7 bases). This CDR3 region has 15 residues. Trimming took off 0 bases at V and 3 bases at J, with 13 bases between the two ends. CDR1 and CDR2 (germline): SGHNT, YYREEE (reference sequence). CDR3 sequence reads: CASSLVGGAHYEQYF. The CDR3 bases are TGTGCCAGCAGCTTGGTGGGGGGGGCCCACTACGAGCAGTACTTC. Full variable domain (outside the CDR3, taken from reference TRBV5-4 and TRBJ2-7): ETGVTQSPTHLIKTRGQQVTLRCSSQSGHNTVSWYQQALGQGPQFIFQYYREEENGRGNFPPRFSGLQFPNYSSELNVNALELDDSALYLCASSLVGGAHYEQYFGPGTRLTVT.

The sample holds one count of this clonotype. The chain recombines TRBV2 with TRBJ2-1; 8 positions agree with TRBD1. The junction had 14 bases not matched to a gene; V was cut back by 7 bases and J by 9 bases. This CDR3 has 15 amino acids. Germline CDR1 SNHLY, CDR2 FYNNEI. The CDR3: CASTTIGQGGGEQFF. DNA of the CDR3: TGTGCCAGCACCACCATCGGACAGGGTGGTGGTGAGCAGTTCTTC.

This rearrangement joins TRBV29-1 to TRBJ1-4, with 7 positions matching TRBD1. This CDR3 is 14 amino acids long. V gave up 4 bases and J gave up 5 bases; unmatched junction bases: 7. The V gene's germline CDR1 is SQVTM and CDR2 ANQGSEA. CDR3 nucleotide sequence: TGCAGCGTTGGGGAGGGGACAGCGAATGAAAAACTGTTTTTT. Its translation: CSVGEGTANEKLFF.

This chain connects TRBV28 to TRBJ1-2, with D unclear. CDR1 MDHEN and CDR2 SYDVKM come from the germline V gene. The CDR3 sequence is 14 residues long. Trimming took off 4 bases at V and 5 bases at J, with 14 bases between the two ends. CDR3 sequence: CASSSGQTLYGYTF. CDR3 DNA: TGTGCCAGCAGTTCCGGGCAGACCCTTTATGGCTACACCTTC.

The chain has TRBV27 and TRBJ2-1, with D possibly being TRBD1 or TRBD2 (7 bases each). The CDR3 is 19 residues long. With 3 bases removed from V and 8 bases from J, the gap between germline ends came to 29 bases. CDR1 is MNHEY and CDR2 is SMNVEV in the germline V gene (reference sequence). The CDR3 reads CASSFIRWNRGGGFHEQFF. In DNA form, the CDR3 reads TGTGCCAGCAGTTTTATAAGATGGAACAGGGGAGGGGGCTTCCATGAGCAGTTCTTC.

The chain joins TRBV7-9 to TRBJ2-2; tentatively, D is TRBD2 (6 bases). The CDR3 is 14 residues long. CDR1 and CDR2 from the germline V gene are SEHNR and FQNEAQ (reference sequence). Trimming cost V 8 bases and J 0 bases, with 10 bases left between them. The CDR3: CASVRGPNTGELFF. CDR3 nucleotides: TGTGCCAGCGTGCGGGGACCGAACACCGGGGAGCTGTTTTTT.

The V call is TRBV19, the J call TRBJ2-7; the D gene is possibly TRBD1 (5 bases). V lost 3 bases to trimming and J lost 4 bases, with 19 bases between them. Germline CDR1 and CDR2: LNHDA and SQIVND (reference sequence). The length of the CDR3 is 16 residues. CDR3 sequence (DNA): TGTGCCAGTAGTATCGCCCCCCAGGGTGTTGGTTACGAGCAGTACTTC. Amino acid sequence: CASSIAPQGVGYEQYF.

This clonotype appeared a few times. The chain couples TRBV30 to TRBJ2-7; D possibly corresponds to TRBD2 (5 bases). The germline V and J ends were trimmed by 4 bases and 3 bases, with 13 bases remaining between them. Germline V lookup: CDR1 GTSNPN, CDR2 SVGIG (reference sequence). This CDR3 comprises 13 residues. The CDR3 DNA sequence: TGTGCCTGGACAAGCGGATTTAACTACGAGCAGTACTTC. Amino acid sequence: CAWTSGFNYEQYF.

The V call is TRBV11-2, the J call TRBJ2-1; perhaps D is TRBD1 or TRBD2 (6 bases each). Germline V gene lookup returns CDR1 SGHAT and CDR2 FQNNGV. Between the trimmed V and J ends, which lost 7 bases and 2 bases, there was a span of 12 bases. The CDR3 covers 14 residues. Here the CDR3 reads CASTSGAAYNEQFF. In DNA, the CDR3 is TGTGCCAGCACGTCGGGGGCAGCCTACAATGAGCAGTTCTTC.